The T cell receptor beta chain described here comes from a study of T cell repertoires in cytomegalovirus infection. In the study overall: Evidence of both CMV infection and a matching HLA type came from public TCR beta signatures.

Whole-study findings and limits: Dominant in the ex vivo response were TCR beta clonotypes restricted by HLA-C and specific for CMV. Cumulative frequency (of public TCR beta family members) identified carriers of CMV plus the relevant HLA.

CDR1 is SGHVT and CDR2 is SQSDAQ in the germline V gene. The CDR3 loop spans 16 amino acids. The germline V and J ends were trimmed by 2 bases and 0 bases, with 11 bases remaining between them. This clonotype has at least ten counts. Its antigen is unknown. TCRdb re-analysed the reads in MiXCR, keeping a single row per CDR3 protein. The sample lists some 150,000 distinct CDR3 sequences, 20% to 30% seen once, with 9.5% to 12% in the top ten. Sample: PBMCs. This TCR derives from a human donor in good health (CMV status not recorded). Some clones in this sample may be carry-over from other donors' samples. The chain uses TRBV7-4 and TRBJ2-1; the D gene could be TRBD1 or TRBD2 (5 bases each). The CDR3 region is CASSLRDLSSYNEQFF. DNA of the CDR3: TGTGCCAGCAGCTTAAGGGACCTGAGCTCCTACAATGAGCAGTTCTTC.